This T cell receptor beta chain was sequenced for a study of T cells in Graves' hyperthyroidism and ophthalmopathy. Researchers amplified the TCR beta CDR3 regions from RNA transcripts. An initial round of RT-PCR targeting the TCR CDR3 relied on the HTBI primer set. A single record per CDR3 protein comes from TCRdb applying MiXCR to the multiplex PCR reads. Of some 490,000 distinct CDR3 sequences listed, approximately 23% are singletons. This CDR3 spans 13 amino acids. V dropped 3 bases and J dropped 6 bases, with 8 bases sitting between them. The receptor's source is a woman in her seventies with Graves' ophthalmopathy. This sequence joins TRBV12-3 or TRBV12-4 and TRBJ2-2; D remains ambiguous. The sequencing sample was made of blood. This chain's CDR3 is CASSFSQPGELFF. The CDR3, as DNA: TGTGCCAGCAGTTTCAGTCAGCCCGGGGAGCTGTTTTTT.